This paragraph covers one T cell receptor (beta chain) sequence. Measured with immunoSEQ multiplex PCR; TCRdb has only the in-frame clones, and not every one. Of about 270,000 clones listed, 65% to 90% are singletons. These data originate in a study of blood T cell repertoires in COVID-19. Turning to the study itself: PBMCs, B-cell-depleted T cells, or T cells provided the cDNA or gDNA that made up the material.

The germline V gene encodes CDR1 LNHDA and CDR2 SQIVND (reference sequence). Trimming took 6 bases from V and 3 from J, leaving 12 bases between them. The CDR3 loop spans 14 amino acids. The chain uses TRBV19 and TRBJ1-5; TRBD1 might be the D (5 bases). Sample: peripheral blood. The receptor's source is an older woman with active or convalescent COVID-19. Here the CDR3 DNA reads TGTGCCAGTAGCATACGGGGGTTCAATCAGCCCCAGCATTTT. Its translation is CASSIRGFNQPQHF.